A selection of T cell receptor beta chains follows, all from one sample in a study of shared clonotypes between healthy human individuals. Repertoires were generated with immunoSEQ multiplex PCR, while TCRdb's copy carries only in-frame clones and drops some. The table lists 1,400,000 or so clones, approximately 98.5% of them singletons. Sequencing input: naive CD4+ T cells sorted from blood. The origin of the receptors is a man younger than 45 in good health. The CDR3 runs from the conserved cysteine through the conserved F or W. D genes are given only for firm matches. Some rows have no size entry. The others give once, few or many, or a class for an expanded clone.

v_gene	j_gene	d_gene	abundance	CDR3aa	CDR3nt
TRBV6-1	TRBJ1-4	.	.	CASSDPYGADEKLFF	TGTGCCAGCAGTGACCCTTACGGGGCAGATGAAAAACTGTTTTTT
TRBV27	TRBJ1-2	TRBD1	.	CASRPTGGYGYTF	TGTGCCAGCAGACCCACAGGGGGCTATGGCTACACCTTC
TRBV7-2	TRBJ2-7	TRBD2	.	CASSLVAGGPSTYEQYF	TGTGCCAGCAGCTTAGTTGCGGGAGGGCCCTCAACCTACGAGCAGTACTTC
TRBV5-1	TRBJ2-1	.	.	CASKSTTYNEQFF	TGCGCCAGCAAAAGCACCACCTACAATGAGCAGTTCTTC
TRBV27	TRBJ2-3	.	.	CASSLSLFPSTDTQYF	TGTGCCAGCAGTTTATCTCTGTTTCCTAGCACAGATACGCAGTATTTT
TRBV19	TRBJ2-2	.	.	CASTSTGELFF	TGTGCCAGTACCTCCACCGGGGAGCTGTTTTTT
TRBV7-9	TRBJ1-3	.	.	CASSPKGAGNTIYF	TGTGCCAGCAGCCCGAAAGGAGCTGGAAACACCATATATTTT
TRBV29-1	TRBJ2-1	TRBD2	.	CSAGLDKYNEQFF	TGCAGCGCGGGACTAGATAAGTACAATGAGCAGTTCTTC
TRBV27	TRBJ2-7	TRBD2	.	CASSKTSGSYEQYF	TGTGCCAGCAGTAAGACTAGCGGGAGCTACGAGCAGTACTTC
TRBV2	TRBJ1-5	.	.	CASSKGGSNQPQHF	TGTGCCAGCAGTAAAGGGGGTAGCAATCAGCCCCAGCATTTT
TRBV15	TRBJ1-1	.	.	CATSRELNTEAFF	TGTGCCACCAGCAGAGAATTGAACACTGAAGCTTTCTTT
TRBV15	TRBJ2-7	.	.	CATSTGWTLASGEQYF	TGTGCCACCAGCACAGGATGGACGCTAGCGTCCGGCGAGCAGTACTTC
TRBV6-1	TRBJ1-4	TRBD1	once	CASRPGQVNEKLFF	TGTGCCAGCCGCCCGGGACAGGTTAATGAAAAACTGTTTTTT
TRBV15	TRBJ2-1	.	.	CATSAWQDTNEQFF	TGTGCCACCTCGGCCTGGCAGGACACAAATGAGCAGTTCTTC
TRBV28	TRBJ1-2	.	.	CASLEGGGYGYTF	TGTGCCAGCTTAGAGGGGGGCGGCTATGGCTACACCTTC
TRBV10-3	TRBJ1-4	TRBD1	.	CAIRNGTVNEKLFF	TGTGCCATCAGAAACGGGACAGTCAATGAAAAACTGTTTTTT
TRBV28	TRBJ1-2	.	.	CASTDKVYGYTF	TGTGCCAGCACGGACAAAGTCTATGGCTACACCTTC
TRBV18	TRBJ2-2	TRBD2	.	CASSPSLAGGSTGELFF	TGTGCCAGCTCTCCAAGCTTAGCGGGAGGAAGCACCGGGGAGCTGTTTTTT
TRBV28	TRBJ2-1	TRBD1	.	CASHRGLRNEQFF	TGTGCCAGCCACAGGGGATTAAGAAATGAGCAGTTCTTC
TRBV29-1	TRBJ2-5	.	.	CSVKRPRRQETQYF	TGCAGCGTTAAGAGACCCAGGCGCCAAGAGACCCAGTACTTC
TRBV5-4	TRBJ1-4	.	once	CASSKGQPTNEKLFF	TGTGCCAGCAGCAAAGGACAGCCAACTAATGAAAAACTGTTTTTT
TRBV28	TRBJ2-2	TRBD2	.	CASSFLADTGELFF	TGTGCCAGCAGTTTTCTAGCGGACACCGGGGAGCTGTTTTTT
TRBV9	TRBJ2-1	TRBD1	.	CASSPEGASYNEQFF	TGTGCCAGCAGCCCAGAGGGGGCCTCCTACAATGAGCAGTTCTTC
TRBV7-2	TRBJ1-1	.	.	CASSLRSGLNTEAFF	TGTGCCAGCAGCTTAAGGAGTGGGTTGAACACTGAAGCTTTCTTT
TRBV5-1	TRBJ1-2	TRBD1	.	CASSLDGTGGDGYTF	TGCGCCAGCAGCTTGGATGGGACAGGGGGTGATGGCTACACCTTC
TRBV5-4	TRBJ2-7	TRBD2	once	CASSLGGGGTSGRAYEQYF	TGTGCCAGCAGCTTGGGCGGAGGGGGGACTAGCGGGAGGGCCTACGAGCAGTACTTC
TRBV10-1	TRBJ2-7	.	.	CASRNIRDGAYEQYF	TGCGCCAGCAGAAACATCCGGGACGGAGCCTACGAGCAGTACTTC
TRBV5-1	TRBJ1-1	TRBD1	.	CASSLVTGANTEAFF	TGCGCCAGCAGCTTGGTTACAGGGGCGAACACTGAAGCTTTCTTT
TRBV5-5	TRBJ2-7	TRBD2	.	CASSLVAGPYEQYF	TGTGCCAGCAGCTTGGTAGCGGGGCCCTACGAGCAGTACTTC
TRBV11-2	TRBJ2-7	.	.	CASSPQGTLSYEQYF	TGTGCCAGCAGCCCCCAGGGGACCCTCTCCTACGAGCAGTACTTC
TRBV13	TRBJ2-7	.	.	CASSPGPKFYEQYF	TGTGCCAGCAGCCCGGGTCCGAAATTCTACGAGCAGTACTTC
TRBV2	TRBJ1-5	TRBD1	.	CASSPDRGSRQPQHF	TGTGCCAGCAGCCCGGACAGGGGATCGAGGCAGCCCCAGCATTTT
TRBV5-1	TRBJ1-2	.	once	CASSLQQEFGYTF	TGCGCCAGCAGCTTGCAGCAGGAGTTCGGCTACACCTTC
TRBV29-1	TRBJ1-1	.	.	CSVRGGRMNTEAFF	TGCAGCGTTCGGGGGGGCAGGATGAACACTGAAGCTTTCTTT
TRBV27	TRBJ1-2	TRBD1	once	CASSRWTGVDNYGYTF	TGTGCCAGCAGTAGGTGGACAGGGGTAGATAACTATGGCTACACCTTC